This T cell receptor (beta chain) is from a study of blood T cell repertoires in COVID-19. Study summary: Samples came from the United States, Italy and Spain, spanning acute and convalescent COVID-19. PBMCs, B-cell-depleted T cells, or T cells provided the cDNA or gDNA that made up the material.

This CDR3 has 13 residues. J lost 4 bases, V lost 8 bases, and 5 bases had no gene match. Looked up from germline, CDR1 is KGHDR and CDR2 is SFDVKD. Per the study methods: It was from reference gene primer amplification that nucleated cell counts were estimated. Only in-frame clones appear in the TCRdb table, and some are missing; sequencing was by immunoSEQ multiplex PCR. V, J and clone size are taken as reported in that table, and D and trimming were inferred from the DNA itself. The table shows approximately 93,000 clones, with approximately 90% occurring only once. The chain links TRBV24-1 to TRBJ2-3; 7 bases fit TRBD2. What was sequenced was peripheral blood. The receptor was derived from a man aged 50-59 years with active or convalescent COVID-19. The CDR3 DNA reads as TGTGCCACCAATGGGGGGGAAGCAGATACGCAGTATTTT. Protein sequence: CATNGGEADTQYF.